This record concerns one T cell receptor (beta chain) sequence. Produced via immunoSEQ multiplex PCR; TCRdb's table is partial and in-frame only. This sample has 190,000 or so clones, with 85% to 95% found just once. This entry belongs to a study of control samples from healthy donors and cancer patients. Germline lookup yields CDR1 GTSNPN and CDR2 SVGIG (reference sequence). The CDR3 loop spans 15 amino acids. V lost 0 bases, J lost 0 bases, and 9 bases lay in between. The receptor comes from a young man in good health. The chain is built from TRBV30 and TRBJ1-3; D call uncertain. The sample consisted of blood. CDR3 sequence (DNA): TGTGCCTGGAGTGTAGGCAGCCACTCTGGAAACACCATATATTTT. It specifies CAWSVGSHSGNTIYF.